A single TCR beta chain is shown here with its context. Its antigen remains unknown. The source of the sample is a study of shared clonotypes between healthy human individuals. Study-wide context: Researchers assigned three CD4 naive, three CD4 memory, two CD8 naive and one CD8 memory plate to each donor. Whole-study results and caveats: Several donors shared approximately 5% of their naive CD4 clonotypes.

The assay was immunoSEQ multiplex PCR, and TCRdb's table has in-frame clones only and misses some. The table has a few million clones, 90% to 95% seen once. CD4+ cell separation produced CD45RA+ naive and CD45RA-negative memory subsets. Germline V gene sequence: CDR1 SGHAT, CDR2 FQNNGV. With V trimmed by 5 bases and J by 3 bases, 6 bases remained unmatched. The CDR3 is 17 residues long. The source of this sequence is a man aged 18 to 35 in good health. Some clones in this sample may be carry-over from other donors' samples. Sequenced input: naive CD4+ T cells from PBMCs. Subset noted: CD45RA+ positively selected. The chain links TRBV11-2 to TRBJ2-6; 11 bases fit TRBD1. The CDR3 region has the DNA TGTGCCAGCAGCGCCCGGACAGGGGGCGGTGGGGCCAACGTCCTGACTTTC. As protein: CASSARTGGGGANVLTF.